This T cell receptor beta chain was recovered during a study of CD8+ T cells in alopecia areata. Overall study findings and caveats: Persistence during tofacitinib was seen for many expanded lesional clones in scalp and blood.

The ends were cut back, 1 base at V and 5 bases at J, with 6 bases in the middle. Germline assignment: CDR1 SGHTA and CDR2 FQGNSA. The length of the CDR3 is 12 residues. The treatment here: oral pan-JAK inhibitor, 5-10 mg twice daily. From alopecia areata patients, lesional scalp punch biopsies and peripheral blood were collected. It was cDNA, reverse transcribed from extracted RNA, that served as the sequencing template. Some clones are missing from TCRdb's copy, which holds only in-frame ones; the method was immunoSEQ multiplex PCR. Counted here are 90,000 to 120,000 clones, roughly 84% occurring once; the ten biggest clones make up over 20%. This clone was found once. Its cognate antigen is unknown.

Sequencing used CD8+ T cells sorted from blood, obtained at week 24, from a patient treated with tofacitinib. This TCR was recovered from a human donor with alopecia areata. The rearrangement uses TRBV7-2 and TRBJ2-7, with D hard to call. The CDR3 DNA is TGTGCCAGCAGCTTAGGGTTCGACGAGCAGTACTTC. Protein sequence: CASSLGFDEQYF.